This T cell receptor beta chain comes out of a study of PD-L1 blockade in urothelial cancer. Study context: Bladder-origin urothelial cancer in males covered about 90% of the 29 patients. The analyses of blood took place 3 weeks (second dose) and 6 weeks after treatment start.

This table comes from immunoSEQ multiplex PCR, and its TCRdb copy is limited to in-frame clones, with some not included. This sample has 90,000 to 130,000 clones, with around 90% found just once. In this sample, this clone turned up once. Described time point: peripheral blood 6 weeks after treatment start. The V gene end was trimmed by 2 bases and the J gene end by 4 bases; junction bases not matched to a gene: 5. The CDR3 is 15 residues long. Germline V CDR1 and CDR2: SGHTA, FQGNSA. The sequence was collected from a man aged 55-75 years with urothelial cancer. Sequencing was performed on PBMCs, taken around atezolizumab (anti-PD-L1) treatment. The chain joins TRBV7-2 to TRBJ2-5; 9 bases match TRBD1. The CDR3, as DNA: TGTGCCAGCAGCTTATACGGGACAGGGACAGAGACCCAGTACTTC. This codes for CASSLYGTGTETQYF.